The 25 T cell receptor beta chains below come from one sample, sequenced in a study of T cell changes during pregnancy in multiple sclerosis. The data were produced by immunoSEQ multiplex PCR, yet TCRdb's version contains in-frame clones alone and is incomplete. The sample has about 34,000 clones, approximately 90% seen once; the top ten hold roughly 4%. The source was CD8+ T cells from peripheral blood mononuclear cells, collected in the third trimester of pregnancy. The receptors originated from a female donor with multiple sclerosis, enrolled in a pregnancy study.

The J gene is TRBJ2-5, the V gene TRBV7-6; 8 bases match TRBD1. Per germline, CDR1 SGHVS and CDR2 FNYEAQ. Trimming at V came to 0 bases and at J to 7 bases, leaving 16 bases not matched to a gene. The CDR3 runs 18 residues. In DNA form, the CDR3 reads TGTGCCAGCAGCTTAGCGCTTGGGGCAGGGGGCCCCAGGGGGACCCAGTACTTC. Translation gives CASSLALGAGGPRGTQYF.

CDR3 loop: CATGQSGELFF. In DNA, the CDR3 is TGTGCCACAGGACAGTCCGGGGAGCTGTTTTTT. The chain recombines TRBV6-5 with TRBJ2-2, with a weak D call TRBD1 (6 bases). V was pared by 10 bases and J by 6 bases, with 9 bases between. The germline V gene encodes CDR1 MNHEY and CDR2 SVGAGI. This CDR3 is built from 11 residues.

This clone showed up just once. The chain combines TRBV9 with TRBJ1-2, with D tentatively TRBD1 (6 bases). From germline, CDR1 is SGDLS and CDR2 YYNGEE. The V end lost 0 bases, the J end lost 8 bases, and 20 bases lay between the germline ends. There are 16 residues in the CDR3. The CDR3 bases are TGTGCCAGCAGCGTAGATGGACAGACCCCTCCCTGGGGCTACACCTTC. This translates into CASSVDGQTPPWGYTF.

The V call is TRBV7-3, the J call TRBJ2-3; TRBD2 matches 11 bases. Germline CDR1 reads SGHTA; CDR2 reads FQGTGA. CDR3 length equals 13 residues. With V trimmed by 8 bases and J by 6 bases, 4 bases remained unmatched. The CDR3 bases are TGTGCCAGCGGGGTAGCGGGGGGGGATACGCAGTATTTT. Its protein is CASGVAGGDTQYF. Based on the CDR3 plus reference TRBV7-3 and TRBJ2-3, the full variable domain is GAGVSQTPSNKVTEKGKYVELRCDPISGHTALYWYRQSLGQGPEFLIYFQGTGAADDSGLPNDRFFAVRPEGSVSTLKIQRTERGDSAVYLCASGVAGGDTQYFGPGTRLTVL.

This sequence joins TRBV11-2 and TRBJ1-4, with 9 bases lining up with TRBD1. The CDR3 extends over 16 amino acids. Germline CDR1 and CDR2: SGHAT and FQNNGV. V lost 5 bases to trimming and J lost 6 bases; unmatched junction nucleotides: 10. CDR3 sequence reads: CASSIPGQGRYEKLFF. CDR3 nucleotide sequence: TGTGCCAGCAGCATACCGGGACAGGGTCGGTATGAAAAACTGTTTTTT.

This clone was found once. V and J are TRBV2 and TRBJ2-5; TRBD2 is a possible D gene (5 bases). In germline, CDR1 is SNHLY, CDR2 FYNNEI. CDR3 size: 11 residues. V gave up 2 bases and J gave up 7 bases, with 5 bases separating them. The CDR3 bases are TGTGCCAGCAGTGAACGGGGGACCCAGTACTTC. This encodes CASSERGTQYF.

The rearrangement links TRBV25-1 to TRBJ2-1, with 9 bases lining up with TRBD2. The trim removed 6 bases at V and 6 bases at J, leaving 9 bases unmatched. The CDR3 spans 15 residues. Per the germline V gene, CDR1 is MGHDK and CDR2 is SYGVNS. CDR3 in amino acids: CASSLLAGARNEQFF. DNA for the CDR3: TGTGCCAGCAGCCTACTAGCGGGCGCCCGCAATGAGCAGTTCTTC.

V and J are TRBV7-2 and TRBJ2-1, with TRBD2 matching over 10 bases. After removal of 5 bases from V and 3 bases from J, the junction contained 13 bases not matched to a gene. The length of the CDR3 is 18 residues. Per the germline V gene, CDR1 is SGHTA and CDR2 is FQGNSA. The CDR3: CASSPRRGLAQLYNEQFF. The CDR3 DNA reads as TGTGCCAGCAGCCCCAGGAGGGGACTAGCGCAGCTCTACAATGAGCAGTTCTTC.

The chain recombines TRBV9 with TRBJ2-1, with TRBD2 as a possible D gene (5 bases). Trimming took 0 bases from V and 9 from J, leaving 10 bases between them. The CDR3 runs 13 residues. Germline loops: CDR1 SGDLS, CDR2 YYNGEE. The CDR3 bases are TGTGCCAGCAGCGTAGACGGGGAAACTGAGCAGTTCTTC. It specifies CASSVDGETEQFF.

The rearrangement uses TRBV7-9 and TRBJ2-7; the D gene is possibly TRBD1 (6 bases). Germline V gene sequence: CDR1 SEHNR, CDR2 FQNEAQ (reference sequence). This CDR3 spans 16 amino acids. The V gene lost 1 base and the J gene lost 3 bases, with 16 bases spanning the gap. CDR3 coding DNA: TGTGCCAGCAGCTTAGGGACAGATTCTAGGTACTACGAGCAGTACTTC. Translating gives CASSLGTDSRYYEQYF.

For this clone: Being one base from a much bigger clone, this may be a read error. CDR3 region: CASSVAGGTDTQYF. For the CDR3, the DNA is TGTGCCAGCAGTGTAGCGGGGGGCACAGATACGCAGTATTTT. The chain is built from TRBV6-4 and TRBJ2-3; TRBD2 matches at 9 bases. This CDR3 has 14 residues. After removal of 4 bases from V and 1 base from J, the junction contained 0 bases not matched to a gene. CDR1 is MRHNA, CDR2 SNTAGT, per germline.

This chain connects TRBV13 to TRBJ1-2; D is perhaps TRBD1 (5 bases). Trimming took 0 bases from V and 7 from J, leaving 12 bases between them. The CDR3 length is 14 residues. Germline V lookup: CDR1 PRHDT, CDR2 FYEKMQ (reference sequence). CDR3 DNA sequence: TGTGCCAGCAGCTTAGGGCGGGGGGGGTCTGGCTACACCTTC. Protein sequence: CASSLGRGGSGYTF.

This sequence joins TRBV19 and TRBJ1-2; TRBD1 aligns across 9 bases. The CDR3 runs 16 residues. CDR1 LNHDA and CDR2 SQIVND come from the germline V gene (reference sequence). J gave up 0 bases and V 4 bases, and 6 bases lay outside the gene matches. Here the CDR3 DNA reads TGTGCCAGTAGTACATGGACAGGGGAGTCTAACTATGGCTACACCTTC. The encoded protein is CASSTWTGESNYGYTF.

The rearrangement joins TRBV4-1 to TRBJ1-1; 11 positions agree with TRBD1. The V gene end was trimmed by 3 bases and the J gene end by 5 bases; junction bases not matched to a gene: 5. This CDR3 is built from 15 residues. Germline lookup yields CDR1 MGHRA and CDR2 YSYEKL. CDR3 sequence: CASSHPGTGGTEAFF. CDR3 coding DNA: TGCGCCAGCAGCCACCCCGGGACAGGGGGTACTGAAGCTTTCTTT.

This clone was detected only once. This chain links TRBV5-4 with TRBJ1-1; D is possibly TRBD1 (5 bases). Germline CDR1 and CDR2: SGHNT and YYREEE (reference sequence). Trimming stripped 3 bases from V and 8 bases from J, with 14 bases between. This CDR3 region has 13 residues. CDR3 nucleotide sequence: TGTGCCAGCAGCTCAGAGGGGAGGGACGAAGCTTTCTTT. Translation gives CASSSEGRDEAFF.

The genes are TRBV27 and TRBJ1-2; D uncertain. Germline-derived CDR1 and CDR2 are MNHEY and SMNVEV (reference sequence). The CDR3 covers 15 residues. The V and J ends lost 4 bases and 6 bases respectively, with 18 bases between them. This chain's CDR3 is CASSYIGESGNGYTF. The CDR3 nucleotides read TGTGCCAGCAGTTATATTGGGGAGTCTGGGAATGGCTACACCTTC.

The chain combines TRBV14 with TRBJ2-1; possible D gene TRBD1, 6 bases. The CDR3 totals 13 residues. V shed 7 bases and J shed 4 bases, with 11 bases lying between them. Looked up from germline, CDR1 is SGHDN and CDR2 is FVKESK. CDR3 amino acids: CASTITGYNEQFF. CDR3 nucleotide sequence: TGTGCCAGCACCATTACAGGGTACAATGAGCAGTTCTTC.

The rearrangement joins TRBV4-1 to TRBJ2-5; 11 bases are shared with TRBD2. This CDR3 contains 16 residues. V lost 3 bases and J lost 5; bases outside the gene matches: 8. Germline V CDR1 and CDR2: MGHRA, YSYEKL. The CDR3 sequence: CASSHSSGGPGETQYF. The CDR3, as DNA: TGCGCCAGCAGCCACTCTAGCGGGGGGCCCGGGGAGACCCAGTACTTC.

The chain recombines TRBV29-1 with TRBJ2-1; tentative D call: TRBD2 (5 bases). The CDR3 is made up of 13 amino acids. V shed 4 bases and J shed 6 bases, with 13 bases lying between them. Germline lookup yields CDR1 SQVTM and CDR2 ANQGSEA. The CDR3 nucleotides are TGCAGCGTTGCGCTAGCCTGGACCAATGAGCAGTTCTTC. Its translation is CSVALAWTNEQFF.

V usage is TRBV11-2 and J usage is TRBJ1-4; 7 bases fit TRBD1. The J segment lost 8 bases and the V segment lost 1 base, leaving 4 bases of the junction unmatched. The CDR3 length is 14 residues. Germline CDR1 and CDR2: SGHAT and FQNNGV. In DNA form, the CDR3 reads TGTGCCAGCAGCTTAGCGGGACAGATCGAAAAACTGTTTTTT. It encodes CASSLAGQIEKLFF.

The chain couples TRBV4-1 to TRBJ2-1; a possible D gene is TRBD2 (5 bases). CDR3 size: 17 residues. With 4 bases removed from V and 7 bases from J, the gap between germline ends came to 23 bases. Germline CDR1 is MGHRA and CDR2 is YSYEKL. The CDR3 spells CASSPLLDPRMENEQFF. In nucleotides, the CDR3 is TGCGCCAGCAGCCCCTTACTAGACCCTCGGATGGAAAATGAGCAGTTCTTC.

V is TRBV27 and J is TRBJ2-7; tentatively, D is TRBD2 (5 bases). The CDR3 is 14 amino acids. Germline values: CDR1 MNHEY, CDR2 SMNVEV (reference sequence). V was pared by 3 bases and J by 2 bases, with 11 bases between. The CDR3 is CASSLGLGAYEQYF. As DNA, the CDR3 is TGTGCCAGCAGTTTGGGTCTCGGGGCCTACGAGCAGTACTTC.

This clone was seen a handful of times. The chain employs TRBV6-5 and TRBJ1-1, with D possibly being TRBD1 (5 bases). The CDR3 spans 14 residues. The germline gives CDR1 MNHEY, CDR2 SVGAGI. The V end was cut by 5 bases, the J end by 2 bases, with 12 bases between. For the CDR3, the DNA is TGTGCCAGCAGTCCCGGAGGGGCCAACACTGAAGCTTTCTTT. Translation gives CASSPGGANTEAFF.

This clone occurred a few times. The rearrangement joins TRBV12-5 to TRBJ2-7; a possible D gene is TRBD2 (5 bases). The CDR3 sequence is 14 residues long. The germline gives CDR1 LGHNT, CDR2 FRNRAP. The germline V and J ends were trimmed by 7 bases and 0 bases, with 13 bases remaining between them. CDR3 sequence reads: CASAETGYSYEQYF. As DNA, the CDR3 is TGTGCTAGTGCCGAAACGGGGTACTCCTACGAGCAGTACTTC.

The chain is built from TRBV9 and TRBJ2-2; TRBD1 aligns across 11 bases. Trimming cost V 3 bases and J 6 bases; bases outside gene matches: 7. The CDR3 runs to 16 residues. The germline CDR1 and CDR2 sequences are SGDLS and YYNGEE. The CDR3 region is CASSGADRGRSGELFF. The CDR3 nucleotides are TGTGCCAGCAGCGGAGCGGACAGGGGGCGGTCCGGGGAGCTGTTTTTT.